The 24 T cell receptor beta chains below were found in one sample sequenced in a study of CD8 T cells in ankylosing spondylitis. The study's findings and limits: What appeared characteristic of ankylosing spondylitis blood was a TCR beta motif of seven to nine highly homologous variants.

Which antigens these TCRs recognize remains unknown. One entry per CDR3 protein, called by TCRdb with MiXCR from the 5' RACE reads. The table lists fewer than 500,000 distinct CDR3 sequences, about 24% of them singletons. Specimen: blood, either unsorted or a sorted T cell fraction (not recorded which). These receptors all stem from a male donor with ankylosing spondylitis.

This clonotype has only a few counts. V is TRBV5-1 and J is TRBJ2-5, with 7 nucleotides matching TRBD1. The V gene end was trimmed by 1 base and the J gene end by 1 base; junction bases not matched to a gene: 4. The CDR3 spans 15 residues. The germline gives CDR1 SGHRS, CDR2 YFSETQ. The CDR3 loop reads CASSLSGTVQETQYF. In nucleotides, the CDR3 is TGCGCCAGCAGCTTGTCCGGGACAGTCCAAGAGACCCAGTACTTC.

This clonotype was seen only a few times. The rearrangement uses TRBV20-1 and TRBJ1-1, with 7 bases lining up with TRBD1. V lost 6 bases to trimming and J lost 4 bases; unmatched junction nucleotides: 8. Per germline, CDR1 DFQATT and CDR2 SNEGSKA (reference sequence). The CDR3 has 13 residues. The CDR3 is CSAQGEPSTEAFF. The CDR3 coding sequence is TGCAGTGCCCAGGGGGAACCTAGCACTGAAGCTTTCTTT.

The chain is built from TRBV11-2 and TRBJ2-2; a possible D gene is TRBD2 (6 bases). Germline CDR1 SGHAT, CDR2 FQNNGV. Trimming removed 3 bases from V and 1 base from J, with 9 bases in between. The CDR3 sequence is 15 residues long. CDR3 loop: CASSFGGRNTGELFF. The DNA for the CDR3 is TGTGCCAGCAGCTTCGGAGGGAGGAACACCGGGGAGCTGTTTTTT. Drawing the rest from reference TRBV11-2 and TRBJ2-2, the complete variable domain is EAGVAQSPRYKIIEKRQSVAFWCNPISGHATLYWYQQILGQGPKLLIQFQNNGVVDDSQLPKDRFSAERLKGVDSTLKIQPAKLEDSAVYLCASSFGGRNTGELFFGEGSRLTVL.

The genes are TRBV29-1 and TRBJ1-2; D is unresolved. The V gene's germline CDR1 is SQVTM and CDR2 ANQGSEA. This CDR3 region has 11 residues. Deletions cut 7 bases from V and 7 bases from J, with 13 bases between. The CDR3 nucleotides read TGCAGCGCCATCGGACGGACTGGCTACACCTTC. This translates into CSAIGRTGYTF.

This clonotype was observed a few times. The rearrangement links TRBV5-1 to TRBJ2-3, with D unresolved. V lost 6 bases, J lost 2 bases, and 13 bases lay in between. The germline CDR1 and CDR2 sequences are SGHRS and YFSETQ. The CDR3 totals 14 residues. CDR3 sequence reads: CASTFEVVTDTQYF. CDR3 nucleotide sequence: TGCGCCAGCACCTTTGAGGTTGTCACAGATACGCAGTATTTT.

There are a few counts of this clonotype. The chain couples TRBV2 to TRBJ2-7, with 7 nucleotides matching TRBD1. With V trimmed by 8 bases and J by 0 bases, 4 bases remained unmatched. There are 13 residues in the CDR3. In germline, CDR1 is SNHLY, CDR2 FYNNEI. This CDR3 is CASGQGVSYEQYV. As DNA, the CDR3 is TGTGCCAGCGGTCAGGGGGTCTCCTACGAGCAGTACGTC.

At least ten counts were recorded for this clonotype. The chain employs TRBV7-2 and TRBJ1-6, with 7 nucleotides matching TRBD1. Per germline, CDR1 SGHTA and CDR2 FQGNSA. The CDR3 totals 14 residues. V lost 5 bases, J lost 10 bases, and 8 bases stayed unmatched. This CDR3 reads CASSPGQRESPLHF. CDR3 DNA: TGTGCCAGCAGCCCGGGACAGCGCGAATCACCCCTCCACTTT.

The chain has TRBV4-2 and TRBJ2-3; the D gene is possibly TRBD2 (6 bases). The CDR3 consists of 14 residues. The V end lost 0 bases, the J end lost 5 bases, and 9 bases lay between the germline ends. Germline loops: CDR1 LGHNA, CDR2 YNFKEQ. CDR3 amino acids: CASSQDLGGDTQYF. The CDR3 DNA sequence: TGTGCCAGCAGCCAAGATCTGGGGGGAGATACGCAGTATTTT.

The sample holds a few counts of this clonotype. The CDR3 is CASSVQLAGGIGEQYF. The CDR3 DNA reads TGTGCCAGCAGCGTCCAACTAGCGGGAGGGATCGGCGAGCAGTACTTC. The genes are TRBV11-2 and TRBJ2-7, with 13 bases identical to TRBD2. The junction had 10 bases not matched to a gene; V was cut back by 5 bases and J by 6 bases. This CDR3 contains 16 residues. Germline V gene data show CDR1 as SGHAT and CDR2 as FQNNGV.

Only a few counts were recorded for this clonotype. The chain is built from TRBV9 and TRBJ1-5; 8 bases match TRBD1. Germline V gene sequence: CDR1 SGDLS, CDR2 YYNGEE. Losses at the gene ends were 4 bases for V and 7 bases for J; bases not matched to a gene: 13. This CDR3 spans 16 amino acids. This CDR3 reads CASSPGVRGLGQPQHF. The CDR3 region has the DNA TGTGCCAGCAGCCCTGGGGTCAGGGGGCTAGGGCAGCCCCAGCATTTT.

This clonotype was detected only a few times. The V gene is TRBV7-2, the J gene TRBJ2-7, with TRBD2 matching over 11 bases. The CDR3 covers 16 residues. CDR1 is SGHTA, CDR2 FQGNSA, per germline. J gave up 7 bases and V 4 bases, and 12 bases lay outside the gene matches. Written as DNA, the CDR3 is TGTGCCAGCAGCTACAGGGGGCTAGCGGGAGGTCGGGAGCAGTACTTC. Protein sequence: CASSYRGLAGGREQYF.

This clonotype was seen a handful of times. The rearrangement uses TRBV7-2 and TRBJ2-3; TRBD2 agrees at 9 bases. After removal of 5 bases from V and 0 bases from J, the junction contained 6 bases not matched to a gene. Looked up from germline, CDR1 is SGHTA and CDR2 is FQGNSA. CDR3 length equals 16 residues. CDR3 loop: CASSLSAGGSTDTQYF. CDR3 coding DNA: TGTGCCAGCAGCCTCTCGGCGGGGGGGAGCACAGATACGCAGTATTTT.

This clonotype showed up just a few times. The rearrangement joins TRBV5-1 to TRBJ1-4, with D maybe TRBD1 (5 bases). The CDR3 consists of 15 residues. V lost 0 bases and J lost 3, with 9 bases in between. Germline V gene data show CDR1 as SGHRS and CDR2 as YFSETQ. CDR3 coding DNA: TGCGCCAGCAGCTTGGGGGACGGGCCTAATGAAAAACTGTTTTTT. Translating gives CASSLGDGPNEKLFF.

The gene calls are TRBV12-3 or TRBV12-4 and TRBJ2-1; TRBD2 matches at 11 bases. The CDR3 has 13 amino acids. V shed 4 bases and J 15 bases; nucleotides not matched to a gene: 8. The CDR3 DNA sequence: TGTGCCAGCAGTTGGAGTAGCGGGAGGGGACGGTTCTTC. This translates into CASSWSSGRGRFF.

The chain employs TRBV11-2 and TRBJ2-7, with TRBD1 matching 7 bases. The trim removed 5 bases at V and 9 bases at J, leaving 10 bases unmatched. The germline V gene encodes CDR1 SGHAT and CDR2 FQNNGV. The CDR3 runs to 13 residues. Here the CDR3 reads CASSPKGAIVQYV. CDR3 nucleotide sequence: TGTGCCAGCAGCCCGAAGGGGGCAATAGTGCAGTACGTC.

This sequence joins TRBV5-1 and TRBJ2-2, with TRBD2 matching 12 bases. CDR3 length equals 16 residues. J gave up 8 bases and V 4 bases, and 9 bases lay outside the gene matches. CDR1 is SGHRS and CDR2 is YFSETQ in the germline V gene. The CDR3 DNA reads TGCGCCAGCAGCCTAGGACTAGCGGGGACGGTTGGGGAGCTGTTTTTT. Its protein is CASSLGLAGTVGELFF.

The sample holds a few counts of this clonotype. The chain is built from TRBV20-1 and TRBJ1-4; 10 bases are shared with TRBD1. This CDR3 has 13 amino acids. Unmatched junction bases numbered 3, after V lost 6 bases and J lost 5 bases. Germline CDR1 and CDR2: DFQATT and SNEGSKA (reference sequence). CDR3 nucleotide sequence: TGCAGTGCCGCGGACAGGGGGAATGAAAAACTGTTTTTT. This codes for CSAADRGNEKLFF.

A few counts support this clonotype. The J gene is TRBJ2-7, the V gene TRBV10-2; D might be TRBD1 or TRBD2, each matching 5 bases. The CDR3 has 15 amino acids. V lost 6 bases to trimming and J lost 7 bases, with 22 bases between them. From germline, CDR1 is WSHSY and CDR2 SAAADI. The DNA for the CDR3 is TGCGCCAGCAGGCCCGAGGGTGGGGCCTGGGTTGAGCAGTACTTC. This gives the protein CASRPEGGAWVEQYF.

The chain joins TRBV11-2 to TRBJ2-7, with 7 nucleotides matching TRBD2. The germline V gene has CDR1 SGHAT and CDR2 FQNNGV. Trimming took 5 bases from V and 4 from J; bases not matched to a gene: 8. The CDR3 extends over 14 amino acids. Written as DNA, the CDR3 is TGTGCCAGCAGCACCAGTCGGGGACTATACGAGCAGTACGTC. Its protein product is CASSTSRGLYEQYV.

The rearrangement joins TRBV29-1 to TRBJ1-2; 11 bases agree with TRBD1. Germline values: CDR1 SQVTM, CDR2 ANQGSEA. CDR3 length: 14 residues. The trim removed 6 bases at V and 8 bases at J, leaving 11 bases unmatched. DNA of the CDR3: TGCAGCGTAGCCAGTAGGACAGGGGGCAGCGGCTACACCTTC. Protein product: CSVASRTGGSGYTF.

The V call is TRBV24-1, the J call TRBJ2-1; 9 nucleotides line up with TRBD2. Looked up from germline, CDR1 is KGHDR and CDR2 is SFDVKD. V shed 3 bases, J shed 7 bases, and the junction held 18 bases outside the gene matches. The CDR3 totals 19 residues. CDR3 loop: CATSDPAPHRGRDVNEQFF. The CDR3 DNA follows: TGTGCCACCAGTGATCCTGCCCCCCACCGCGGGAGGGATGTTAATGAGCAGTTCTTC.

This clonotype was seen more than once but under ten times. The chain couples TRBV10-3 to TRBJ2-7; D may be TRBD2 (6 bases). Germline CDR1 and CDR2: ENHRY and SYGVKD. The CDR3 has 13 amino acids. V was clipped by 8 bases and J by 5 bases, with 16 bases between them. CDR3 protein: CAISGVGGNEQYF. The CDR3 DNA follows: TGTGCCATCTCCGGAGTGGGGGGTAACGAGCAGTACTTC.

The genes are TRBV2 and TRBJ2-1, with 8 positions matching TRBD2. The V gene end was trimmed by 5 bases and the J gene end by 8 bases; junction bases not matched to a gene: 11. Germline CDR1 SNHLY, CDR2 FYNNEI. This CDR3 region has 15 residues. The CDR3 is CASSNLAGGGDEQFF. The CDR3 DNA follows: TGTGCCAGCAGTAACCTAGCGGGTGGGGGCGATGAGCAGTTCTTC.

This clonotype was observed a few times. The gene calls are TRBV29-1 and TRBJ1-1; 8 bases line up with TRBD1. Germline lookup yields CDR1 SQVTM and CDR2 ANQGSEA. J gave up 6 bases and V 7 bases, and 7 bases lay outside the gene matches. This CDR3 is built from 12 residues. Written as DNA, the CDR3 is TGCAGCGGGGAACAGGGGGGTTCTGAAGCTTTCTTT. Translating gives CSGEQGGSEAFF.